This passage covers 32 T cell receptor beta chains from one sample sequenced in a study of blood T cell repertoires in COVID-19. Assay: immunoSEQ multiplex PCR; the TCRdb copy retains only in-frame clones and omits some. The table shows about 59,000 clones, with around four fifths occurring only once. Sequencing input: peripheral blood. These receptors originate from a man of 80 years or more with acute or convalescent COVID-19.

The chain is built from TRBV4-2 and TRBJ1-2; a possible D gene is TRBD1 (6 bases). This CDR3 comprises 17 residues. Germline loops: CDR1 LGHNA, CDR2 YNFKEQ. V shed 3 bases and J shed 3 bases, with 20 bases lying between them. The CDR3 region is CASSHLDDRRYHYGYTF. DNA for the CDR3: TGTGCCAGCAGCCACCTCGATGACAGGCGCTACCACTATGGCTACACCTTC.

The chain joins TRBV6-5 to TRBJ2-7; 7 nucleotides align to TRBD1. The germline V gene encodes CDR1 MNHEY and CDR2 SVGAGI. This CDR3 has 14 residues. With V trimmed by 3 bases and J by 1 base, 3 bases remained unmatched. The CDR3 nucleotides read TGTGCCAGCAGTTATCGGGACAGTTCCTACGAGCAGTACTTC. This translates into CASSYRDSSYEQYF.

This clone was recorded a few times. The V call is TRBV5-1, the J call TRBJ1-2; no definite D call. V lost 2 bases and J lost 0, with 14 bases in between. This CDR3 region has 16 residues. CDR1 and CDR2 from the germline V gene are SGHRS and YFSETQ. The CDR3, as DNA: TGCGCCAGCAGCTTAGGAGCGGCCGCAGCTAACTATGGCTACACCTTC. This sequence encodes CASSLGAAAANYGYTF.

This chain links TRBV28 with TRBJ2-7, with a weak D call TRBD2 (5 bases). V was clipped by 6 bases and J by 3 bases, with 9 bases between them. Germline V gene sequence: CDR1 MDHEN, CDR2 SYDVKM. The CDR3 loop spans 12 amino acids. The CDR3 protein is CASSGLNYEQYF. CDR3 nucleotides: TGTGCCAGCAGCGGACTGAACTACGAGCAGTACTTC.

V usage is TRBV2 and J usage is TRBJ2-2; TRBD2 agrees at 11 bases. Unmatched junction bases numbered 11, after V lost 9 bases and J lost 5 bases. This CDR3 comprises 16 residues. CDR1 and CDR2 from the germline V gene are SNHLY and FYNNEI. For the CDR3, the DNA is TGTGCCAGTTCCAACCCCACTAGCGGGAGTACCGGGGAGCTGTTTTTT. Residues: CASSNPTSGSTGELFF.

The CDR3 loop reads CASSAFGSEMNTEAFF. The CDR3 DNA reads TGTGCCAGCAGTGCTTTCGGGTCAGAGATGAACACTGAAGCTTTCTTT. This chain connects TRBV2 to TRBJ1-1, with unresolved D. The V end lost 4 bases, the J end lost 0 bases, and 15 bases lay between the germline ends. Germline lookup yields CDR1 SNHLY and CDR2 FYNNEI. The CDR3 has 16 residues. Based on the CDR3 plus reference TRBV2 and TRBJ1-1, the full variable domain is EPEVTQTPSHQVTQMGQEVILRCVPISNHLYFYWYRQILGQKVEFLVSFYNNEISEKSEIFDDQFSVERPDGSNFTLKIRSTKLEDSAMYFCASSAFGSEMNTEAFFGQGTRLTVV.

The V call is TRBV21-1, the J call TRBJ1-5; TRBD1, the table's D call, was not compared with the DNA. TRBV21-1 is listed as a pseudogene. This CDR3 spans 17 amino acids. CDR3 in amino acids: CASSKGPFGTGGQPQHF. In DNA, the CDR3 is TGTGCCAGCAGCAAAGGCCCTTTCGGGACAGGGGGACAGCCCCAGCATTTT.

The V and J genes are TRBV30 and TRBJ1-6; 9 nucleotides agree with TRBD1. The CDR3 has 14 amino acids. The V gene's germline CDR1 is GTSNPN and CDR2 SVGIG (reference sequence). Germline trimming cut 2 bases from V and 9 bases from J; bases unmatched to any gene: 5. The CDR3 region is CAWSSGTGFSPLHF. CDR3 nucleotide sequence: TGTGCCTGGAGTTCCGGGACAGGGTTTTCACCCCTCCACTTT.

The genes are TRBV11-2 and TRBJ2-7, with D unresolved. CDR3 size: 14 residues. Germline CDR1 and CDR2: SGHAT and FQNNGV. Trimming took off 0 bases at V and 2 bases at J, with 8 bases between the two ends. The CDR3 DNA reads as TGTGCCAGCAGCTTAGAGTGGCAGGCCTACGAGCAGTACTTC. This sequence encodes CASSLEWQAYEQYF.

The chain uses TRBV30 and TRBJ2-1; 14 bases align to TRBD2. CDR1 GTSNPN and CDR2 SVGIG come from the germline V gene (reference sequence). The CDR3 has 17 residues. With V trimmed by 3 bases and J by 2 bases, 6 bases remained unmatched. CDR3 sequence reads: CAWRGLAGVGTYNEQFF. The CDR3, as DNA: TGTGCCTGGAGGGGACTAGCGGGAGTAGGAACCTACAATGAGCAGTTCTTC.

The chain recombines TRBV6-5 with TRBJ1-1, with TRBD1 matching 11 bases. Trimming took 9 bases from V and 0 from J; bases not matched to a gene: 6. There are 15 residues in the CDR3. Germline V lookup: CDR1 MNHEY, CDR2 SVGAGI. The CDR3 region is CASGQGAAVNTEAFF. In DNA, the CDR3 is TGTGCCAGTGGACAGGGGGCTGCAGTGAACACTGAAGCTTTCTTT.

This chain joins TRBV2 and TRBJ2-3, with D uncertain. CDR1 is SNHLY and CDR2 is FYNNEI in the germline V gene. The V end lost 7 bases, the J end lost 3 bases, and 14 bases lay between the germline ends. There are 14 residues in the CDR3. In nucleotides, the CDR3 is TGTGCCAGCAAGATCCAGGCAATGACAGATACGCAGTATTTT. Translating it yields CASKIQAMTDTQYF.

The chain is built from TRBV28 and TRBJ1-2; D unresolved. The V gene's germline CDR1 is MDHEN and CDR2 SYDVKM. The CDR3 consists of 13 residues. V lost 1 base, J lost 3 bases, and 6 bases lay in between. The CDR3 DNA reads as TGTGCCAGCAGTTTATACCGGGACTATGGCTACACCTTC. Amino acids: CASSLYRDYGYTF.

V gene TRBV24-1 combines with J gene TRBJ1-5; D is undetermined. The germline V and J ends were trimmed by 4 bases and 6 bases, with 9 bases remaining between them. This CDR3 is built from 13 residues. The V gene's germline CDR1 is KGHDR and CDR2 SFDVKD. CDR3 sequence (DNA): TGTGCCACCAGTGAGCTCGGGTTTCAGCCCCAGCATTTT. Protein product: CATSELGFQPQHF.

V is TRBV7-9 and J is TRBJ2-2, with D possibly TRBD2 on 6 matching bases. V shed 6 bases and J shed 6 bases, with 17 bases lying between them. The CDR3 is 15 amino acids. In germline, CDR1 is SEHNR, CDR2 FQNEAQ (reference sequence). The CDR3 protein is CASRDRDSKSGELFF. The CDR3 region has the DNA TGTGCCAGCAGGGACCGGGACTCGAAGTCCGGGGAGCTGTTTTTT.

CDR3 sequence reads: CASSLARASRGSFPLAKNIQYF. The CDR3 DNA reads as TGTGCCAGCAGCTTAGCAAGGGCGAGTCGCGGGAGCTTTCCCCTAGCCAAAAACATTCAGTACTTC. This chain uses TRBV7-8 with TRBJ2-4, with 7 bases matching TRBD2. This CDR3 comprises 22 residues. V dropped 0 bases and J dropped 0; count of bases not matched to a gene: 20. From germline, CDR1 is SGHVS and CDR2 FQNEAQ.

This chain joins TRBV2 and TRBJ1-1; D might be TRBD1 (6 bases). Germline lookup yields CDR1 SNHLY and CDR2 FYNNEI. Trimming removed 8 bases at V and 8 bases at J, with 30 bases between. The CDR3 consists of 17 residues. The CDR3 nucleotides read TGTGCCAGCGGAGACGGATCAAGTCAGACAGGAGGATTAGAAGCTTTCTTT. Its protein is CASGDGSSQTGGLEAFF.

V gene TRBV7-9 combines with J gene TRBJ2-1, with 9 positions matching TRBD2. Germline values: CDR1 SEHNR, CDR2 FQNEAQ (reference sequence). V lost 10 bases, J lost 9 bases, and 13 bases stayed unmatched. The CDR3 is 14 residues long. The CDR3 spells CATPGAGGPGEQFF. DNA of the CDR3: TGTGCCACCCCGGGGGCGGGGGGGCCGGGTGAGCAGTTCTTC.

The DNA of the CDR3 is TGTGCCAGCAGCTTACAGCGGACCGGGTCCTACGAGCAGTACTTC. Translating it yields CASSLQRTGSYEQYF. The chain combines TRBV7-2 with TRBJ2-7, with D maybe TRBD2 (5 bases). V was trimmed by 2 bases and J by 1 base, leaving 12 bases between them. Per germline, CDR1 SGHTA and CDR2 FQGNSA. The CDR3 sequence is 15 residues long.

The chain joins TRBV9 to TRBJ2-2, with D possibly matching TRBD2 (6 bases). V gave up 6 bases and J gave up 3 bases, with 15 bases separating them. The CDR3 consists of 15 residues. Germline V gene lookup returns CDR1 SGDLS and CDR2 YYNGEE. The CDR3 bases are TGTGCCAGCAACTCGGGGGAAGATTACACCGGGGAGCTGTTTTTT. Protein product: CASNSGEDYTGELFF.

This chain uses TRBV5-1 with TRBJ2-7, with D perhaps matching TRBD1 (5 bases). Trimming removed 5 bases at V and 5 bases at J, with 14 bases between. From germline, CDR1 is SGHRS and CDR2 YFSETQ. The CDR3 totals 13 residues. CDR3 region: CASRNQGRDEQYF. CDR3 nucleotide sequence: TGCGCCAGCAGGAACCAGGGTCGGGACGAGCAGTACTTC.

The rearrangement uses TRBV19 and TRBJ1-5; D is undetermined. Trimming cost V 4 bases and J 0 bases, with 16 bases left between them. Looked up from germline, CDR1 is LNHDA and CDR2 is SQIVND (reference sequence). This CDR3 spans 17 amino acids. The CDR3 DNA follows: TGTGCCAGTAGTACGAAGAGCGGGAGATATAGCAATCAGCCCCAGCATTTT. This translates into CASSTKSGRYSNQPQHF. The full variable domain, its missing parts supplied by reference TRBV19 and TRBJ1-5, is DGGITQSPKYLFRKEGQNVTLSCEQNLNHDAMYWYRQDPGQGLRLIYYSQIVNDFQKGDIAEGYSVSREKKESFPLTVTSAQKNPTAFYLCASSTKSGRYSNQPQHFGDGTRLSIL.

This clone was recorded only once. This chain connects TRBV19 to TRBJ1-3, with a possible D match to TRBD1 (5 bases). The CDR3 length is 13 residues. Trimming pared 7 bases from V and 8 bases from J, leaving 15 bases between. The germline V gene encodes CDR1 LNHDA and CDR2 SQIVND (reference sequence). The chain's CDR3 is CASTLRGLDTIYF. CDR3 sequence (DNA): TGTGCCAGTACCTTGCGGGGGTTGGACACCATATATTTT.

The chain combines TRBV28 with TRBJ1-6, with 7 bases matching TRBD1. V shed 6 bases, J shed 7 bases, and the junction held 12 bases outside the gene matches. The CDR3 loop spans 16 amino acids. Germline V gene lookup returns CDR1 MDHEN and CDR2 SYDVKM. The CDR3: CASSKNRGIGNSPLHF. In nucleotides, the CDR3 is TGTGCCAGCAGCAAAAACAGGGGAATAGGCAATTCACCCCTCCACTTT.

The V call is TRBV30, the J call TRBJ2-7; 7 positions agree with TRBD1. In germline, CDR1 is GTSNPN, CDR2 SVGIG (reference sequence). CDR3 length: 13 amino acids. V trimming: 4 bases; J trimming: 3 bases; junction bases outside the gene matches: 6. CDR3 region: CAWTRDSHYEQYF. Here the CDR3 DNA reads TGTGCCTGGACTCGGGACAGCCACTACGAGCAGTACTTC.

The chain carries TRBV7-5 and TRBJ2-7; the table names TRBD2, a call not compared with the DNA. TRBV7-5 has pseudogene status. The CDR3 extends over 13 amino acids. The CDR3 nucleotides read TGTGCCAGAACCGGAGGGCCGGGACACGAGCAGTACTTC. Its protein is CARTGGPGHEQYF.

V usage is TRBV27 and J usage is TRBJ2-1; 9 bases agree with TRBD1. Per the germline V gene, CDR1 is MNHEY and CDR2 is SMNVEV (reference sequence). There are 15 residues in the CDR3. Trimming at V came to 5 bases and at J to 3 bases, leaving 5 bases not matched to a gene. DNA of the CDR3: TGTGCCAGCAGTACCGGGACAGGGTACTACAATGAGCAGTTCTTC. Translated, it gives CASSTGTGYYNEQFF.

The J gene is TRBJ2-3, the V gene TRBV6-5; D remains ambiguous. The CDR3 runs 14 residues. The germline CDR1 and CDR2 sequences are MNHEY and SVGAGI. V dropped 0 bases and J dropped 8 bases, with 12 bases sitting between them. The CDR3 reads CASSYSPVRVTQYF. DNA of the CDR3: TGTGCCAGCAGTTACTCCCCAGTTCGGGTTACGCAGTATTTT.

This chain joins TRBV4-1 and TRBJ2-5; 8 bases agree with TRBD1. Germline CDR1 MGHRA, CDR2 YSYEKL. Unmatched junction bases numbered 3, after V lost 1 base and J lost 5 bases. The CDR3 consists of 14 residues. As DNA, the CDR3 is TGCGCCAGCAGCCAAGGTCAGGGGGCCGAGACCCAGTACTTC. Translating gives CASSQGQGAETQYF.

V usage is TRBV3-1 (or the pseudogene TRBV3-2) and J usage is TRBJ2-2; the D gene is possibly TRBD2 (6 bases). Trimming removed 1 base at V and 7 bases at J, with 7 bases between. Germline V CDR1 and CDR2: LGHDT, YNNKEL (reference sequence). The CDR3 runs 13 residues. DNA of the CDR3: TGTGCCAGCAGCCAAGGGGGGGTCGGGGAGCTGTTTTTT. Its translation is CASSQGGVGELFF.

This chain connects TRBV18 to TRBJ1-1; D might be TRBD1 (5 bases). The V end was cut by 4 bases, the J end by 2 bases, with 11 bases between. Looked up from germline, CDR1 is KGHSH and CDR2 is LQKENI. CDR3 length equals 14 residues. The CDR3 sequence: CASSHQGQNTEAFF. In DNA form, the CDR3 reads TGTGCCAGCTCACACCAGGGCCAAAACACTGAAGCTTTCTTT. The full variable domain, its missing parts supplied by reference TRBV18 and TRBJ1-1, is NAGVMQNPRHLVRRRGQEARLRCSPMKGHSHVYWYRQLPEEGLKFMVYLQKENIIDESGMPKERFSAEFPKEGPSILRIQQVVRGDSAAYFCASSHQGQNTEAFFGQGTRLTVV.

This clone was detected once. The CDR3 protein is CASSFSGLETQYF. DNA of the CDR3: TGTGCCAGCAGCTTCTCGGGACTAGAGACCCAGTACTTC. The chain uses TRBV11-3 and TRBJ2-5, with D perhaps TRBD2 (6 bases). The V gene's germline CDR1 is SGHNT and CDR2 YENEEA. The germline V and J ends were trimmed by 3 bases and 4 bases, with 9 bases remaining between them. The CDR3 sequence is 13 residues long.